This entry concerns a single TCR beta chain. Its specificity is unknown. TCRdb reprocessed the RACE reads with MiXCR, giving one entry per CDR3 protein. The sample records over 65,000 distinct CDR3 sequences, about 10% being singletons. Time point here: patch test 1, 2 weeks after DPC sensitization. Specified treatment: therapeutic diphenylcyclopropenone sensitization with weekly scalp DPC. This record belongs to a study of human T cells and chemical hapten exposure. Germline V lookup: CDR1 SEHNR, CDR2 FQNEAQ (reference sequence). Trimming removed 0 bases at V and 6 bases at J, with 9 bases between. The CDR3 extends over 14 amino acids. Broader study findings: Against controls, expanded TCRs gave rise to significantly more large CDR3 similarity clusters.

The V call is TRBV7-9, the J call TRBJ2-4; a weak D match, TRBD2 (5 bases). Sequenced here: whole blood, sampled in connection with sensitization to the hapten diphenylcyclopropenone (DPC). This receptor was taken from a woman aged 50 to 60 with alopecia areata. Some clones in this sample may be carry-over from other donors' samples. The CDR3 DNA reads TGTGCCAGCAGCTTAGCGGGAGTCGGAAACATTCAGTACTTC. This translates into CASSLAGVGNIQYF.